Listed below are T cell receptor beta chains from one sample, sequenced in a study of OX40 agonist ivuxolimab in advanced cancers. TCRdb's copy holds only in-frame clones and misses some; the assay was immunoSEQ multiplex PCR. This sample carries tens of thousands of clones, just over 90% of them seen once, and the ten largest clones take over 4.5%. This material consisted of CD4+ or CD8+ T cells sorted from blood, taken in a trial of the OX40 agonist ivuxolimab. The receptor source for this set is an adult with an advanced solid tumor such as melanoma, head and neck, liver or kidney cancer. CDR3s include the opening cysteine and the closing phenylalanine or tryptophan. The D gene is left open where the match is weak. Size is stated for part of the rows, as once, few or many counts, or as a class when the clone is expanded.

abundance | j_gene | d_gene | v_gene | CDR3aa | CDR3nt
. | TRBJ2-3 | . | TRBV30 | CAWSVWGSQGTDTQYF | TGTGCCTGGAGTGTATGGGGCAGTCAGGGCACAGATACGCAGTATTTT
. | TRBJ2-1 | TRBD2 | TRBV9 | CASSQIAGHRSSYNEQFF | TGTGCCAGCAGCCAAATAGCGGGACATAGGAGCTCCTACAATGAGCAGTTCTTC
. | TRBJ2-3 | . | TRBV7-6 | CASTFRVGVPTDTQYF | TGTGCCAGCACCTTCAGGGTTGGGGTCCCCACAGATACGCAGTATTTT
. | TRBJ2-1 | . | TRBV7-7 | CASSLQRYNEQFF | TGTGCTAGCAGCTTACAGCGCTACAATGAGCAGTTCTTC
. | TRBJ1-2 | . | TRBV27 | CASSLGTGTYSYGYTF | TGTGCCAGCAGTCTCGGAACCGGGACATACTCATATGGCTACACCTTC
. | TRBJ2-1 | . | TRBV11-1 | CASSLRPIFIYNEQFF | TGTGCCAGCAGCTTGCGACCAATATTCATCTACAATGAGCAGTTCTTC
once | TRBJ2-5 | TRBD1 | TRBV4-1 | CASSPLDGTGGRETQYF | TGCGCCAGCAGCCCACTGGACGGGACAGGCGGCCGAGAGACCCAGTACTTC
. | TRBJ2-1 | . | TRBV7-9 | CASSPEWGAYNEQFF | TGTGCCAGCAGCCCTGAATGGGGAGCTTACAATGAGCAGTTCTTC
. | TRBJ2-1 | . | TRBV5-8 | CASSLDLSSYNEQFF | TGTGCCAGCAGCTTGGACTTGAGCTCCTACAATGAGCAGTTCTTC
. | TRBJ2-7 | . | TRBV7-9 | CASSLVEGTYEQYF | TGTGCCAGCAGCTTAGTCGAGGGGACCTACGAGCAGTACTTC
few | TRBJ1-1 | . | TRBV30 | CAWEGIRTEAFF | TGTGCCTGGGAGGGGATTAGAACTGAAGCTTTCTTT
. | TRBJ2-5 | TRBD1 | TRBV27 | CASSLFTGEETQYF | TGTGCCAGCAGTTTATTTACAGGGGAAGAGACCCAGTACTTC
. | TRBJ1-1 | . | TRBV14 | CASSLMNTEAFF | TGTGCCAGCAGCCTTATGAACACTGAAGCTTTCTTT
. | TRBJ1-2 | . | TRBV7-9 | CASSLTYRVVHGYTF | TGTGCCAGCAGCTTAACATACAGGGTGGTACATGGCTACACCTTC
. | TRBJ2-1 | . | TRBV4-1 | CASSPAQWGNEQFF | TGCGCCAGCAGCCCAGCCCAGTGGGGGAATGAGCAGTTCTTC
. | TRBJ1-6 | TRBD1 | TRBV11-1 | CASSLRGTDLNSPLHF | TGTGCCAGCAGCTTACGGGGGACAGACCTTAATTCACCCCTCCACTTT
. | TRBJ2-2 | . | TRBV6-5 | CASSWDGSNTGELFF | TGTGCCAGCAGCTGGGACGGTTCGAACACCGGGGAGCTGTTTTTT
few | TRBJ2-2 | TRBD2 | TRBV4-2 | CASSLGGLATRTGELFF | TGTGCCAGCAGCCTCGGAGGACTAGCGACTAGGACCGGGGAGCTGTTTTTT
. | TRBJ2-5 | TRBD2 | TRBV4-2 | CASSQVLSGVMAGGQETQYF | TGTGCCAGCAGCCAAGTTTTATCCGGTGTTATGGCGGGAGGCCAAGAGACCCAGTACTTC
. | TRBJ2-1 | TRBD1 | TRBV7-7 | CASSLGQGGSNEQFF | TGTGCTAGCAGCTTAGGACAGGGGGGCTCCAATGAGCAGTTCTTC
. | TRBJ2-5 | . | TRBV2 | CASSESLAPPMSGGTQYF | TGTGCCAGCAGTGAATCCTTGGCACCTCCCATGAGTGGTGGGACCCAGTACTTC
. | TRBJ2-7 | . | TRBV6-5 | CASSYQGSYEQYF | TGTGCCAGCAGTTACCAGGGCTCCTACGAGCAGTACTTC
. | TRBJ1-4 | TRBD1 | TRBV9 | CASSAGTASNEKLFF | TGTGCCAGCAGCGCGGGGACAGCCTCTAATGAAAAACTGTTTTTT
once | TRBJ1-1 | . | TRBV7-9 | CASSLRQLNTEAFF | TGTGCCAGCAGCCTCCGACAGTTGAACACTGAAGCTTTCTTT
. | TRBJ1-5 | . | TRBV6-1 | CASSEWGRVPGQPQHF | TGTGCCAGCAGTGAATGGGGGCGCGTGCCAGGTCAGCCCCAGCATTTT
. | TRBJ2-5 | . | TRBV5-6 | CASTLGGRTQYF | TGTGCCAGCACCTTGGGGGGGCGGACCCAGTACTTC
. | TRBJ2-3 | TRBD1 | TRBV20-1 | CSARTGDTQYF | TGCAGTGCTAGGACAGGGGATACGCAGTATTTT
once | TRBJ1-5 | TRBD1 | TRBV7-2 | CASSPGQGNQPQHF | TGTGCCAGCAGCCCTGGACAGGGCAATCAGCCCCAGCATTTT
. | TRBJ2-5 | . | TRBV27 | CASSTLDRQETQYF | TGTGCCAGCAGTACCCTCGACAGGCAAGAGACCCAGTACTTC
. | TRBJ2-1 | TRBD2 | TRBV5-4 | CASSLRGGRPGDEQFF | TGTGCCAGCAGCTTGCGGGGCGGGAGGCCCGGTGATGAGCAGTTCTTC
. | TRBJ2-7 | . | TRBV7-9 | CASSPSGIHYEQYF | TGTGCCAGCAGCCCGTCCGGGATACACTACGAGCAGTACTTC
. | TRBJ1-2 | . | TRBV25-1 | CASSPGEGIYGYTF | TGTGCCAGCAGTCCAGGGGAAGGGATCTATGGCTACACCTTC
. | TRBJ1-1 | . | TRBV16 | CASISGYTEAFF | TGTGCCAGCATATCCGGGTACACTGAAGCTTTCTTT
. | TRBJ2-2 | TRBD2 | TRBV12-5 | CASGVSGGSNTGELFF | TGTGCTAGTGGTGTTAGCGGGGGATCGAACACCGGGGAGCTGTTTTTT
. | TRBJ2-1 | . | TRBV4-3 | CASSRRKGPSYNEQFF | TGCGCCAGCAGCCGTCGAAAGGGCCCCTCCTACAATGAGCAGTTCTTC
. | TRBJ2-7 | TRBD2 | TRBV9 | CASSSVAAGGYEQYF | TGTGCCAGCAGTAGCGTAGCAGCGGGGGGCTACGAGCAGTACTTC
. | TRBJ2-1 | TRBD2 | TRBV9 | CASSVPGGTSVYPYSSYNEQFF | TGTGCCAGCAGCGTTCCCGGGGGGACTAGCGTATACCCCTACAGCTCCTACAATGAGCAGTTCTTC
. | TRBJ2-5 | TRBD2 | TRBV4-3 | CASSLRTSGQETQYF | TGCGCCAGCAGCCTCCGGACTAGCGGACAAGAGACCCAGTACTTC
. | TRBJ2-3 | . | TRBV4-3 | CASSQAPGRGQDTDTQYF | TGCGCCAGCAGCCAAGCCCCGGGGAGAGGGCAGGACACAGATACGCAGTATTTT
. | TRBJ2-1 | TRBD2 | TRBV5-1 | CASSSGTNYNEQFF | TGCGCCAGCAGCTCAGGGACTAACTACAATGAGCAGTTCTTC
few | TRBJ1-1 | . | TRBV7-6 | CASSEMEGTEAFF | TGTGCCAGCAGCGAGATGGAGGGCACTGAAGCTTTCTTT
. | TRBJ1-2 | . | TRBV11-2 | CASSFGARGQNPNYGYTF | TGTGCCAGCAGCTTCGGGGCCCGCGGACAGAATCCAAACTATGGCTACACCTTC
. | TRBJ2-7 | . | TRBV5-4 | CASSPPGAHSYEQYF | TGTGCCAGCAGCCCCCCGGGGGCTCACTCCTACGAGCAGTACTTC
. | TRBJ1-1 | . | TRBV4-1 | CASSQDGGLGRTEAFF | TGCGCCAGCAGCCAAGATGGGGGGCTAGGGAGAACTGAAGCTTTCTTT
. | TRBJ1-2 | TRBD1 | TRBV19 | CASSLLQGLDYGYTF | TGTGCCAGTAGTCTCTTACAGGGGCTCGACTATGGCTACACCTTC
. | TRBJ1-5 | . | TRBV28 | CASSFEGRNQPQHF | TGTGCCAGCAGTTTCGAGGGGCGAAATCAGCCCCAGCATTTT
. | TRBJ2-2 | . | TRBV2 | CASSVRGSANTGELFF | TGTGCCAGCAGTGTTCGGGGGTCCGCGAACACCGGGGAGCTGTTTTTT
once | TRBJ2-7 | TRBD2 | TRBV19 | CASSAGGDEQYF | TGTGCCAGTTCGGCGGGGGGGGACGAGCAGTACTTC
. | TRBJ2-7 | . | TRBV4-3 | CASSQELAGGSHEQYF | TGCGCCAGCAGCCAAGAGTTGGCAGGGGGGTCCCACGAGCAGTACTTC
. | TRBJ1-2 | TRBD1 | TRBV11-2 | CASSLDSGQGPHYGYTF | TGTGCCAGCAGCTTAGATTCCGGACAGGGGCCCCACTATGGCTACACCTTC
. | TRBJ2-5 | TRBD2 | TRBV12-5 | CASGLAAGGPRETQYF | TGTGCTAGTGGTTTGGCGGCGGGGGGGCCTCGGGAGACCCAGTACTTC